The text below deals with one TCR beta chain. Original methodology: From reference gene primer amplification, estimates of nucleated cell counts were derived. Repertoires were generated with immunoSEQ multiplex PCR, while TCRdb's copy carries only in-frame clones and drops some. V and J calls and clone size are copied from that table; D and trimming were computed from the DNA. Altogether 80,000 to 95,000 clones are present, over 75% being singletons, with the ten largest covering 20% to 30%. This record belongs to a study of blood T cell repertoires in COVID-19. Study-level information: Acute and convalescent COVID-19 samples came from the United States, Italy and Spain. Sources were T cells, B-cell-depleted T cells, or PBMCs; the material itself was cDNA or gDNA.

With 6 bases clipped from V and 0 bases from J, the junction kept 9 bases outside the gene matches. Germline assignment: CDR1 KGHSH and CDR2 LQKENI. This CDR3 region has 17 residues. The source of this sequence is an elderly man with active or convalescent COVID-19. The chain couples TRBV18 to TRBJ2-7, with 12 positions matching TRBD2. Source material: peripheral blood. The CDR3 is CASSLTSGGSSSYEQYF. CDR3 in DNA: TGTGCCAGCTCGCTTACTAGCGGGGGGTCGAGCTCCTACGAGCAGTACTTC.